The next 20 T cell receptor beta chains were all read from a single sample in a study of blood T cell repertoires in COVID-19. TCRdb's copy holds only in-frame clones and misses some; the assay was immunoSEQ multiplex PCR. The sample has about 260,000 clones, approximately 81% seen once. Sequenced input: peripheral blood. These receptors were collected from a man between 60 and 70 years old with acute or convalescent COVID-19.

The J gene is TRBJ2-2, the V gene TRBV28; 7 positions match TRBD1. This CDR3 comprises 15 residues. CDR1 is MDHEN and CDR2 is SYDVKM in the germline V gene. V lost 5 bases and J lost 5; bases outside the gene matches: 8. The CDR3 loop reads CASSKGALGTGELFF. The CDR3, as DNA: TGTGCCAGCAGTAAGGGGGCGTTGGGAACCGGGGAGCTGTTTTTT.

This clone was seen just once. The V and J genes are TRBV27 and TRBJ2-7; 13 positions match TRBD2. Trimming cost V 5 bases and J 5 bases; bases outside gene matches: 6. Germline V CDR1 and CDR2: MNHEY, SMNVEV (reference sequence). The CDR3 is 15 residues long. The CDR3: CASSPGLAGVHEQYF. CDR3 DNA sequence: TGTGCCAGCAGTCCAGGACTAGCGGGAGTTCACGAGCAGTACTTC.

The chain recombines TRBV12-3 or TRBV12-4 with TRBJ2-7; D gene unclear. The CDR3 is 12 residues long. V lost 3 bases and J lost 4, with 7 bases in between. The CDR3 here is CASSFSEYEQYF. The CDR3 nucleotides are TGTGCCAGCAGTTTTAGTGAATACGAGCAGTACTTC.

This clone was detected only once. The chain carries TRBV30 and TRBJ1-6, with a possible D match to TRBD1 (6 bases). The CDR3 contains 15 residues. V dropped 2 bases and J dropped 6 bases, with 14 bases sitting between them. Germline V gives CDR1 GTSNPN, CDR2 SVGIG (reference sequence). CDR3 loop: CAWSHQDSGNSPLHF. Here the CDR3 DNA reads TGTGCCTGGAGTCATCAGGACAGTGGTAATTCACCCCTCCACTTT.

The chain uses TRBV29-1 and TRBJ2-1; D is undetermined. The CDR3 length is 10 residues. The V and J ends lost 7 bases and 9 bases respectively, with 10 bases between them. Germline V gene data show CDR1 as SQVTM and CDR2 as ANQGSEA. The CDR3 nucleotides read TGCAGCGCCGGAGCGAGTGAGCAGTTCTTC. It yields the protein CSAGASEQFF.

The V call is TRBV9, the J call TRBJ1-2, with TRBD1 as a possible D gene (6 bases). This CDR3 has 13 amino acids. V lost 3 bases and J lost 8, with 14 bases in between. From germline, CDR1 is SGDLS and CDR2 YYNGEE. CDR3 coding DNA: TGTGCCAGCAGCGGTACAATGGGGGCCGGCTACACCTTC. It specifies CASSGTMGAGYTF.

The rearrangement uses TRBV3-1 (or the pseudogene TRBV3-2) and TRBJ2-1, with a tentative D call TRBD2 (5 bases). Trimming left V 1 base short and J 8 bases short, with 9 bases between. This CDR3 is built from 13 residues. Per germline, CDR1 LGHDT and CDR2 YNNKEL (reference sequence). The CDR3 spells CASSQVGVDEQFF. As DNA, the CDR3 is TGTGCCAGCAGCCAAGTGGGAGTGGATGAGCAGTTCTTC.

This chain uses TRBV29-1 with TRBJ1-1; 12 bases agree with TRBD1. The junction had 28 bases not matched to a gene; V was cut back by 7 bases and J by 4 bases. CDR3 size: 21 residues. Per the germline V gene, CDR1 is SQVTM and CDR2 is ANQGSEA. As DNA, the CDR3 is TGCAGCGCTCCTGCGCCTCGGGACAGGGGGCCCAAGGGGAGTATGATCACTGAAGCTTTCTTT. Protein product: CSAPAPRDRGPKGSMITEAFF.

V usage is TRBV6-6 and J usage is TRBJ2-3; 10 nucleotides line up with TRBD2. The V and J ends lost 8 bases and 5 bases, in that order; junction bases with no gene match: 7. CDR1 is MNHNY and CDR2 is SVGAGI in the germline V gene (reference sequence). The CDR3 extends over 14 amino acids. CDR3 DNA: TGTGCCAGCCGAGAGCGGGGGGGCGGAGATACGCAGTATTTT. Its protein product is CASRERGGGDTQYF.

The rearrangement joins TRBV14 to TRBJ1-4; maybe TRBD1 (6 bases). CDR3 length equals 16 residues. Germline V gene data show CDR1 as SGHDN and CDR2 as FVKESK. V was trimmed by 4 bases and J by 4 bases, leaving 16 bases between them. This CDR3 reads CASSPFRTANNEKLFF. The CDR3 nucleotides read TGTGCCAGCAGCCCTTTTCGGACAGCTAATAATGAAAAACTGTTTTTT.

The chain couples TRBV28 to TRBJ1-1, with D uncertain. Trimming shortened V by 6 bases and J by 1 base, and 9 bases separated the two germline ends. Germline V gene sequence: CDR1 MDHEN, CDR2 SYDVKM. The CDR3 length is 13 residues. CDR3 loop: CASSRTANTEAFF. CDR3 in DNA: TGTGCCAGCAGCCGAACAGCGAACACTGAAGCTTTCTTT. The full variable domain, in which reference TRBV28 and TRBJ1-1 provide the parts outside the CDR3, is DVKVTQSSRYLVKRTGEKVFLECVQDMDHENMFWYRQDPGLGLRLIYFSYDVKMKEKGDIPEGYSVSREKKERFSLILESASTNQTSMYLCASSRTANTEAFFGQGTRLTVV.

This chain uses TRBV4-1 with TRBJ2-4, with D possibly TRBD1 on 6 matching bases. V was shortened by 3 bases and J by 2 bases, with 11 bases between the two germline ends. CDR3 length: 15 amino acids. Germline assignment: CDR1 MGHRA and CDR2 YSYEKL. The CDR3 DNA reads TGCGCCAGCAGCCAGCAGGGGACCACCAAAAACATTCAGTACTTC. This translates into CASSQQGTTKNIQYF.

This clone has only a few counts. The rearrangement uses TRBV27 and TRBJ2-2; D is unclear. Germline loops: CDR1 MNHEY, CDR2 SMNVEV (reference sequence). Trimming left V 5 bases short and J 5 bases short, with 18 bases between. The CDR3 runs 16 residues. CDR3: CASSLSQTEFTGELFF. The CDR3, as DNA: TGTGCCAGCAGTCTAAGTCAAACGGAGTTTACCGGGGAGCTGTTTTTT.

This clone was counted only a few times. This chain's CDR3 is CASSFSNQPQHF. In DNA form, the CDR3 reads TGTGCCAGCAGTTTCTCTAATCAGCCCCAGCATTTT. The chain recombines TRBV28 with TRBJ1-5; no firm D call. V was clipped by 3 bases and J by 4 bases, with 4 bases between them. The germline gives CDR1 MDHEN, CDR2 SYDVKM. This CDR3 region has 12 residues. The full variable domain, rest sourced from reference TRBV28 and TRBJ1-5, is DVKVTQSSRYLVKRTGEKVFLECVQDMDHENMFWYRQDPGLGLRLIYFSYDVKMKEKGDIPEGYSVSREKKERFSLILESASTNQTSMYLCASSFSNQPQHFGDGTRLSIL.

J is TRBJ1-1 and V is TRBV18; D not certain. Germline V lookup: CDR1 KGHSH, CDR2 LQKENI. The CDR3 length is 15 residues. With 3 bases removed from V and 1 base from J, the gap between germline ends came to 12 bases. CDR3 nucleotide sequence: TGTGCCAGCTCACCGGGAGGGTTTCAGAACACTGAAGCTTTCTTT. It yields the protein CASSPGGFQNTEAFF.

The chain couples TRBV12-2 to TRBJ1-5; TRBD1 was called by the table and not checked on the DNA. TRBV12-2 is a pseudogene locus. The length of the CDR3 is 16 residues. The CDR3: CASRLHRDRGNQPQHF. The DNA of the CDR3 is TGTGCAAGTCGCTTACACCGGGACAGGGGAAATCAGCCCCAGCATTTT.

CDR3 nucleotides: TGTGCCAGCAGTTTAAGGGGACAGGGGATTTTTCAGCCCCAGCATTTT. Encoded protein: CASSLRGQGIFQPQHF. The chain is built from TRBV28 and TRBJ1-5; 10 nucleotides agree with TRBD1. Germline assignment: CDR1 MDHEN and CDR2 SYDVKM. CDR3 size: 16 residues. The V and J ends lost 2 bases and 6 bases, in that order; junction bases with no gene match: 7.

CDR3 protein: CAGSPLGGRNTEAFF. The CDR3 DNA follows: TGTGCCGGTTCCCCCCTCGGGGGTCGGAACACTGAAGCTTTCTTT. The V gene is TRBV6-1, the J gene TRBJ1-1, with a possible D match to TRBD1 (5 bases). Germline V gene sequence: CDR1 MNHNS, CDR2 SASEGT. V was clipped by 11 bases and J by 1 base, with 20 bases between them. CDR3 length: 15 amino acids.

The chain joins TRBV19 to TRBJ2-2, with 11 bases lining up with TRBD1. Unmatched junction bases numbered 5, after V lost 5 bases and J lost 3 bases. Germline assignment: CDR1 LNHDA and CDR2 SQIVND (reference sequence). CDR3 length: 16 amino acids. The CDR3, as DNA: TGTGCCAGTAGTGATCCGGGACAGGGGGACACCGGGGAGCTGTTTTTT. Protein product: CASSDPGQGDTGELFF.

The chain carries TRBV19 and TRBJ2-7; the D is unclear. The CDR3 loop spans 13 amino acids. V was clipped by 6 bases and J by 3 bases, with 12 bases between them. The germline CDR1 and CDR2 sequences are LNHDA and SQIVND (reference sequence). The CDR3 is CASSAAVLYEQYF. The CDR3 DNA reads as TGTGCCAGTAGCGCGGCGGTCCTCTACGAGCAGTACTTC.